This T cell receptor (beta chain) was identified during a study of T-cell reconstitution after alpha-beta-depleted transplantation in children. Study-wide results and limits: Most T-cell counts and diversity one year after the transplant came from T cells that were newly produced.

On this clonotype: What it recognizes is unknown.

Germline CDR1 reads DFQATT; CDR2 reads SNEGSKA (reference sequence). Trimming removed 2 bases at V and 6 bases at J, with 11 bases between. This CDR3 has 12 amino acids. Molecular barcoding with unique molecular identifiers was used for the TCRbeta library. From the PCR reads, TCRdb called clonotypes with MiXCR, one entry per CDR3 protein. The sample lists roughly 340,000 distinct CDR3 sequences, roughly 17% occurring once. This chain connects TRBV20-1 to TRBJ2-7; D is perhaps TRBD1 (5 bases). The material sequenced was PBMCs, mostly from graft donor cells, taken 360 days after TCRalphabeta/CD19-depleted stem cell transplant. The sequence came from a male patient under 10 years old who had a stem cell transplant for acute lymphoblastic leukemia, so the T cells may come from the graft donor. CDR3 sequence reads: CSARMQGPEQYF. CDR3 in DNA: TGCAGTGCTAGAATGCAGGGTCCCGAGCAGTACTTC.